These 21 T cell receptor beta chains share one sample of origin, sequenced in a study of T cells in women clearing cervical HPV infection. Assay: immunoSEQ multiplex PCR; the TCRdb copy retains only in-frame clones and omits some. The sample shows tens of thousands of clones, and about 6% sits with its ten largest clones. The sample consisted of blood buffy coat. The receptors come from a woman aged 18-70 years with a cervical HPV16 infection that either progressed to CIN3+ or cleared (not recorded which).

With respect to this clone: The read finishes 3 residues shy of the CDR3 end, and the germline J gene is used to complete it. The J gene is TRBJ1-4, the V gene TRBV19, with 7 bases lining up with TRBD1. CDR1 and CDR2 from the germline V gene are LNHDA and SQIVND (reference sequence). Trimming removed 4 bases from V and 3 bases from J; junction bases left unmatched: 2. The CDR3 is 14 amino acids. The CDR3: CASSKRGPNEKLFF. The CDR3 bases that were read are TGTGCCAGTAGTAAAAGGGGGCCTAATGAAAAA.

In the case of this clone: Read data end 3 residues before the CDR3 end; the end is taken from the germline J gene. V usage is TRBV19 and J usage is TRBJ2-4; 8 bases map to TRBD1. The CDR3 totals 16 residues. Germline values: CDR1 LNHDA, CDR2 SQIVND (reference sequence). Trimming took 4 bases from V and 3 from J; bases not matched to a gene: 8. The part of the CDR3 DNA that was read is TGTGCCAGTAGTACCCGCAGGGGGCACGGCAAAAACATT. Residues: CASSTRRGHGKNI. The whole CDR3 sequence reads CASSTRRGHGKNIQYF. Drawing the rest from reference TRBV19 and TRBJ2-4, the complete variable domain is DGGITQSPKYLFRKEGQNVTLSCEQNLNHDAMYWYRQDPGQGLRLIYYSQIVNDFQKGDIAEGYSVSREKKESFPLTVTSAQKNPTAFYLCASSTRRGHGKNIQYFGAGTRLSVL.

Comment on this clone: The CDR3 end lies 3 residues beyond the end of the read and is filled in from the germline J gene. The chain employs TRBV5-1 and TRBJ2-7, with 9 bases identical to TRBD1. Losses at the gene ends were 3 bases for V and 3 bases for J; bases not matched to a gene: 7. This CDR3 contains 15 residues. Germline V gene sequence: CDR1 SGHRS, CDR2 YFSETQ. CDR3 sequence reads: CASSSGQGSVYEQYF. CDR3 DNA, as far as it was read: TGCGCCAGCAGCTCGGGACAGGGTAGCGTCTACGAG.

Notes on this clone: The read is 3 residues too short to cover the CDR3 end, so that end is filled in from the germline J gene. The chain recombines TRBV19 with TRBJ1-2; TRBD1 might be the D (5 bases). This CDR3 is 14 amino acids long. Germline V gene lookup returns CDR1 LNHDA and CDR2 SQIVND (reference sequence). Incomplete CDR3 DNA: TGTGCCAGTAGTACCGGGACTAGCGGTAATGAC. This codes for CASSTGTSGND. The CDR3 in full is CASSTGTSGNDYTF.

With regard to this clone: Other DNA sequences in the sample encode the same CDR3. The CDR3 sequence is CAWRGSSGNTIYF. The CDR3 bases that were read are TGTGCCTGGAGAGGGTCTTCTGGAAACACC. This chain links TRBV30 with TRBJ1-3; D remains ambiguous. Read sequence stops 3 residues before the CDR3 end, and the germline J gene provides the missing end. This CDR3 is 13 amino acids long. Trimming pared 3 bases from V and 1 base from J, leaving 7 bases between. Germline V CDR1 and CDR2: GTSNPN, SVGIG (reference sequence).

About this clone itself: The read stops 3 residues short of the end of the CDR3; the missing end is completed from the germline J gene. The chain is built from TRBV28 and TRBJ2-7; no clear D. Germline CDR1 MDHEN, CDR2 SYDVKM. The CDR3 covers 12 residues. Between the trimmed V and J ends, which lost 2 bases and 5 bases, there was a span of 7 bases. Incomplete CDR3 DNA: TGTGCCAGCAGTTTAAAAGGGCACGAG. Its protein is CASSLKGHE. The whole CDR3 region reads CASSLKGHEQYF.

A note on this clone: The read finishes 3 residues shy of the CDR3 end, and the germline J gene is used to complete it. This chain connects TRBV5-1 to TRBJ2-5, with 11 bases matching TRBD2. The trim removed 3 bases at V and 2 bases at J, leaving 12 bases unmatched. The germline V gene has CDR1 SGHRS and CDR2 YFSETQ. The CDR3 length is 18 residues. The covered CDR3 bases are TGCGCCAGCAGCTGGATGACTAGCGGGAACGTCGCTCAAGAGACC. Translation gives CASSWMTSGNVAQET. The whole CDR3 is CASSWMTSGNVAQETQYF.

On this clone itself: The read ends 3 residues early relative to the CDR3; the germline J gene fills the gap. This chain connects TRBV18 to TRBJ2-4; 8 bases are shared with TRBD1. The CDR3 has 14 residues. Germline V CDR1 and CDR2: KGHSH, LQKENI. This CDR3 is CASSFPQGADGQYF. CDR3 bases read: TGTGCCAGCTCATTTCCTCAGGGGGCAGATGGT. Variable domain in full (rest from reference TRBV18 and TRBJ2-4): NAGVMQNPRHLVRRRGQEARLRCSPMKGHSHVYWYRQLPEEGLKFMVYLQKENIIDESGMPKERFSAEFPKEGPSILRIQQVVRGDSAAYFCASSFPQGADGQYFGAGTRLSVL.

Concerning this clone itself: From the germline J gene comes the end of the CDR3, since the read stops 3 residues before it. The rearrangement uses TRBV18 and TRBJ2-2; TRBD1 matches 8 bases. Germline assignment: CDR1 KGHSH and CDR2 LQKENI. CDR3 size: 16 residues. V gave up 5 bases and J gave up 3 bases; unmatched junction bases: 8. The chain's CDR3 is CASSTPGGRDTGELFF. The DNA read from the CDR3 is TGTGCCAGCTCAACCCCAGGGGGCCGGGACACCGGGGAG.

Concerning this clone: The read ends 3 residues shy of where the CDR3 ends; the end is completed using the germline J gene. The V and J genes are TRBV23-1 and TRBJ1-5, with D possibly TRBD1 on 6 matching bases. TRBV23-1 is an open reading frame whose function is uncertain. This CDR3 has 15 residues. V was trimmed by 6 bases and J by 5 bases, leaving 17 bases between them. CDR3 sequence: CASRTYRADDQPQHF. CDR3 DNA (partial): TGCGCCAGCAGGACCTACAGGGCGGACGATCAGCCC.

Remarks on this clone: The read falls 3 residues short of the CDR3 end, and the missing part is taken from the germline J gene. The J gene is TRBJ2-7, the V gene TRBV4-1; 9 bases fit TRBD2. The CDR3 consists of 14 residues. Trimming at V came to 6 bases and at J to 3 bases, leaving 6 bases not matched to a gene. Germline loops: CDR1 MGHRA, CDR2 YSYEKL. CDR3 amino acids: CASRATSGHYEQYF. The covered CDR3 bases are TGCGCCAGCAGGGCGACTAGCGGACACTACGAG.

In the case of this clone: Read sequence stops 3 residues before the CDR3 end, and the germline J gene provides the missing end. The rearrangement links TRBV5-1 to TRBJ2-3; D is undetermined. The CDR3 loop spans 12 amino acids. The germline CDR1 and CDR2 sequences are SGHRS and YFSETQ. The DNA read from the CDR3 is TGCGCCAGCAGCGAACAAAAAGAGACG. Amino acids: CASSEQKET. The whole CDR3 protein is CASSEQKETQYF.

CDR3 DNA, as far as it was read: TGCAGTGCTAGCCGTACAGCTAACTATGGC. Amino acid sequence: CSASRTANYG. The CDR3 in its entirety is CSASRTANYGYTF. This sequence joins TRBV20-1 and TRBJ1-2, with no clear D. The CDR3 end is not reached by the read, which stops 3 residues before it; the germline J gene fills it in. The V gene lost 3 bases and the J gene lost 0 bases, with 8 bases spanning the gap. The germline V gene encodes CDR1 DFQATT and CDR2 SNEGSKA (reference sequence). The CDR3 is 13 amino acids.

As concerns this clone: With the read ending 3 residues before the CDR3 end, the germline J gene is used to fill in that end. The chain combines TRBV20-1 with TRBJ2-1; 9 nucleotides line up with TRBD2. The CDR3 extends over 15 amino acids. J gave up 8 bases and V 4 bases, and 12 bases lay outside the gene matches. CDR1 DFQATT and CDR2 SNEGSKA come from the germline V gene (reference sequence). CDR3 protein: CSAILAGKWNDEQFF. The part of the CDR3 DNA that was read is TGCAGTGCTATCCTAGCGGGAAAGTGGAACGATGAG.

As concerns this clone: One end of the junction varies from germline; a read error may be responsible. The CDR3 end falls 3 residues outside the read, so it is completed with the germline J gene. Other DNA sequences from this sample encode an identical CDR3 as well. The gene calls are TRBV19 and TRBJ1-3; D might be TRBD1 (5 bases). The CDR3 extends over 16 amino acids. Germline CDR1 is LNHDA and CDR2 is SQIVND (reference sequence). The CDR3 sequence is CASSIWGGRSGNTIYF. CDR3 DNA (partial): TGTGCCAGTAGTATTTGGGGCGGCCGCTCTGGAAACACG. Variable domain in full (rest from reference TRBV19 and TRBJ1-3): DGGITQSPKYLFRKEGQNVTLSCEQNLNHDAMYWYRQDPGQGLRLIYYSQIVNDFQKGDIAEGYSVSREKKESFPLTVTSAQKNPTAFYLCASSIWGGRSGNTIYFGEGSWLTVV.

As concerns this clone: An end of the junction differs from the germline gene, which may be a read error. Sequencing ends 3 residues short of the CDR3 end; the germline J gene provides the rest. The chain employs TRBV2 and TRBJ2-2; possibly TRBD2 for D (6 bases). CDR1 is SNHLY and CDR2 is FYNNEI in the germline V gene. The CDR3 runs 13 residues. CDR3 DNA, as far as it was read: TGTGCCAGCACCCTAGCGAACACCGGGGGG. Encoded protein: CASTLANTGG. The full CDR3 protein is CASTLANTGGLFF.

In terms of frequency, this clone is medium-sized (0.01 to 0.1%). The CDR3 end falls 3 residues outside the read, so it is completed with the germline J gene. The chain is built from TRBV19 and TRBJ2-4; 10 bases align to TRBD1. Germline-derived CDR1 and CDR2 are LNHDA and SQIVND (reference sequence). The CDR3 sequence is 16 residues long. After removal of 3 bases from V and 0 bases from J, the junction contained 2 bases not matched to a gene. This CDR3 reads CASSIGTGVAKNIQYF. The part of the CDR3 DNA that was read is TGTGCCAGTAGTATTGGGACAGGGGTAGCCAAAAACATT.

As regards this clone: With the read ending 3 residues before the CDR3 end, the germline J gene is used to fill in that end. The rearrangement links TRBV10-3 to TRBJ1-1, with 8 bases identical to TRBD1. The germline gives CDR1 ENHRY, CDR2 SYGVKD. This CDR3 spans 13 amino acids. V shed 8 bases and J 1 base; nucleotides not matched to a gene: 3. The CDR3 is CAIGQGRNTEAFF. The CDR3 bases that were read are TGTGCCATCGGACAGGGTAGGAACACTGAA.

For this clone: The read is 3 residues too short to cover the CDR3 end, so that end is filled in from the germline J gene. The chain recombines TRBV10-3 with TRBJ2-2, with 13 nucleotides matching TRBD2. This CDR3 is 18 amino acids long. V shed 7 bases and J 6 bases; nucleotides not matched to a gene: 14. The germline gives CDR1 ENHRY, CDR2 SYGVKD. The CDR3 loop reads CAINNIGLAGAGAGELFF. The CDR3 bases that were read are TGTGCCATCAATAATATCGGACTAGCGGGAGCGGGGGCCGGGGAG.

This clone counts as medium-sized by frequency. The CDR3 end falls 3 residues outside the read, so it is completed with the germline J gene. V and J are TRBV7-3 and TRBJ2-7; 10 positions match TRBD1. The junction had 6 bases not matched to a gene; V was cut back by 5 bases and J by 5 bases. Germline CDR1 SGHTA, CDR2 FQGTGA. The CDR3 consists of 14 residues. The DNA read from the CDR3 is TGTGCCAGCAGCCCCGGGACAGGGGATCACGAG. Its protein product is CASSPGTGDHE. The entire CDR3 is CASSPGTGDHEQYF.

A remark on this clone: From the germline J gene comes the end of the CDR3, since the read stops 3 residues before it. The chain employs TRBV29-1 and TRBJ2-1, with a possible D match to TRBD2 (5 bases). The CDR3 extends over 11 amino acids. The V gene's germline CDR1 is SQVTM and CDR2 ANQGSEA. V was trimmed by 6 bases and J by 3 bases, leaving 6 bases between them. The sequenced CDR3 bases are TGCAGCGTAGCGGTCTACAATGAG. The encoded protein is CSVAVYNE. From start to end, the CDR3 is CSVAVYNEQFF.